This T cell receptor (beta chain) comes out of a study of beta chain features in type 1 diabetes. Study-wide points: Amplification by PCR could prefer shorter templates, with the same effect in patients and controls.

This clone was observed a handful of times. Its antigen is not known. Expressed TCRB transcripts were sequenced because the isolated RNA had all been reverse transcribed beforehand. Roughly 3.5 million reads per sample on average were obtained from naive, central memory and regulatory T cell samples. Profiling relied on immunoSEQ multiplex PCR, and the TCRdb table lists in-frame clones only, not all of them. This sample has about 240,000 clones, with about 30% found just once. This sequence originates from a man aged 25 to 40 in good health. Sequencing input: central memory CD4+ T cells from blood.

CDR3 bases: TGTGCCAGTAGTGCTGAGGCAGAAGCTTTCTTT. Translation: CASSAEAEAFF. The chain joins TRBV19 to TRBJ1-1, with D uncertain. The CDR3 sequence is 11 residues long. Germline V gives CDR1 LNHDA, CDR2 SQIVND (reference sequence). V lost 5 bases and J lost 8, with 9 bases in between.